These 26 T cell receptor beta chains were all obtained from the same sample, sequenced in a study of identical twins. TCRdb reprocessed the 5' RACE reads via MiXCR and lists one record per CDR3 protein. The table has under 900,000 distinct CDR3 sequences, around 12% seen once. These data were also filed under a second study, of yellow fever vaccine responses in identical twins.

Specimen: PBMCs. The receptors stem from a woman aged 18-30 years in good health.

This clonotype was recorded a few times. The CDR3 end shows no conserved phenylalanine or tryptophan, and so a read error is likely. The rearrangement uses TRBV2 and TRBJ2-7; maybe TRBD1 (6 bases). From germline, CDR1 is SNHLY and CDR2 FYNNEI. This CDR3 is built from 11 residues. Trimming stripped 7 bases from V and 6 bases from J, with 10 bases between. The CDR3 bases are TGTGCCAGCACGTTAGGGGGCGAGCAGTACTAC. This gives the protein CASTLGGEQYY.

The CDR3 coding sequence is TGTGCCAGCAGTCCAATAGCGAATTACAATGAGCAGTTCTTC. The encoded protein is CASSPIANYNEQFF. The chain carries TRBV2 and TRBJ2-1, with D maybe TRBD2 (5 bases). The V end lost 5 bases, the J end lost 4 bases, and 12 bases lay between the germline ends. CDR1 is SNHLY and CDR2 is FYNNEI in the germline V gene. This CDR3 region has 14 residues.

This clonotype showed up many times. CDR3 bases: TGTGCCAGCAGCTTATTAGCTAGCGGGAGCGGGAATGAGCAGTTCTTC. It yields the protein CASSLLASGSGNEQFF. The chain has TRBV7-2 and TRBJ2-1; 10 nucleotides agree with TRBD2. Per germline, CDR1 SGHTA and CDR2 FQGNSA. V lost 2 bases and J lost 7; bases outside the gene matches: 8. The CDR3 is 16 residues long.

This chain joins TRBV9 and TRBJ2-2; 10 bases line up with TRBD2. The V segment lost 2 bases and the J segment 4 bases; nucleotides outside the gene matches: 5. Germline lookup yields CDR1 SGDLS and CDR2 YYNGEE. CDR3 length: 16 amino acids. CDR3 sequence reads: CASSVLPSGGTGELFF. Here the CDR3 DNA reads TGTGCCAGCAGCGTTCTTCCTAGCGGGGGCACCGGGGAGCTGTTTTTT.

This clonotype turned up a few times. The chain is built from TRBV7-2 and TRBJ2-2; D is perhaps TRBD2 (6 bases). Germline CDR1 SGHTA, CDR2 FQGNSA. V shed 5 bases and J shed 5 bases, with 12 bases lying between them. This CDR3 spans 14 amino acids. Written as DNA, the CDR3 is TGTGCCAGCAGCATACGGACTATAACCGGGGAGCTGTTTTTT. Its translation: CASSIRTITGELFF.

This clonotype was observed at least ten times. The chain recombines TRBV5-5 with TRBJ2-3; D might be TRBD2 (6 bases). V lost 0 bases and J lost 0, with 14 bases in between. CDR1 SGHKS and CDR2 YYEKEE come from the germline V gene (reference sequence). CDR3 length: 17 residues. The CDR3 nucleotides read TGTGCCAGCAGCTTGGACGCGGGGATGATTAGCACAGATACGCAGTATTTT. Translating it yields CASSLDAGMISTDTQYF. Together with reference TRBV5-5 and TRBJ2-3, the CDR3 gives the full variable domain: DAGVTQSPTHLIKTRGQQVTLRCSPISGHKSVSWYQQVLGQGPQFIFQYYEKEERGRGNFPDRFSARQFPNYSSELNVNALLLGDSALYLCASSLDAGMISTDTQYFGPGTRLTVL.

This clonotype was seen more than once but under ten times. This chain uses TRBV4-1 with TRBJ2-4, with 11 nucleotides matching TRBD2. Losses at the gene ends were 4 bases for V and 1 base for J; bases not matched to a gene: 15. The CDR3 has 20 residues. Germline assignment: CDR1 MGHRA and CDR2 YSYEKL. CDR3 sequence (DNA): TGCGCCAGCAGCCCAAAGGGGGCACTAGCGGGGGTTTTGGCCAAAAACATTCAGTACTTC. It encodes CASSPKGALAGVLAKNIQYF.

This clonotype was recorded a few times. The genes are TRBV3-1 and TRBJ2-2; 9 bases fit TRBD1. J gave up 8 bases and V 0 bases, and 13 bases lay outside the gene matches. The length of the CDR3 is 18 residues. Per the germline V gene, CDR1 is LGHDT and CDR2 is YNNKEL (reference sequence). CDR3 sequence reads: CASSQDNWDREPRGELFF. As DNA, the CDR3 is TGTGCCAGCAGCCAAGATAATTGGGACAGGGAGCCGAGAGGGGAGCTGTTTTTT.

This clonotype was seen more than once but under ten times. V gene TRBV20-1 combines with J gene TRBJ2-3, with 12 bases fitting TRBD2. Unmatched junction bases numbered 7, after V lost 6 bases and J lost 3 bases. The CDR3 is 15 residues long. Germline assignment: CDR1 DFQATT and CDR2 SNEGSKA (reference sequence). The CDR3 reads CSALKLAGGTDTQYF. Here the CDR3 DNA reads TGCAGTGCCCTCAAACTAGCGGGAGGAACAGATACGCAGTATTTT.

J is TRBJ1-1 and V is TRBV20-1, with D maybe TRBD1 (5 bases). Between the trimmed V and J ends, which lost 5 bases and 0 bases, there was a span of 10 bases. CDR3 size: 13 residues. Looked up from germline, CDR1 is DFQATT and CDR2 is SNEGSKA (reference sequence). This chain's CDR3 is CSAPNRLNTEAFF. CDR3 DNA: TGCAGTGCTCCTAACAGGTTGAACACTGAAGCTTTCTTT.

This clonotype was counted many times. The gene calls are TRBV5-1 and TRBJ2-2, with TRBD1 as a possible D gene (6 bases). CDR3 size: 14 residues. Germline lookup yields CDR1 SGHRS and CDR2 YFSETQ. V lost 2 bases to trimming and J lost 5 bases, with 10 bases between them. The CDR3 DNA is TGCGCCAGCAGCTTTACAGGGTTGACCGGGGAGCTGTTTTTT. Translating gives CASSFTGLTGELFF.

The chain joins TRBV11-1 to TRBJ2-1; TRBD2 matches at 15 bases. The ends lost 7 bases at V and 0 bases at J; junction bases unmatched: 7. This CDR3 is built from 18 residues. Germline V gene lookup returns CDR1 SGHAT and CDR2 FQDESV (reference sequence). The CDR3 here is CASTRGTSGGNSYNEQFF. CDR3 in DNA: TGTGCCAGCACCCGGGGGACTAGCGGGGGGAACTCCTACAATGAGCAGTTCTTC.

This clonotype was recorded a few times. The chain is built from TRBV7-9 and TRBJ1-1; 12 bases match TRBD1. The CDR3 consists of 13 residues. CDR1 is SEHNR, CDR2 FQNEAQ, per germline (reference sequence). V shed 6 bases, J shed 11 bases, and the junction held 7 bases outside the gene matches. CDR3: CASSGTGGVWAFF. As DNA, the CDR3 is TGTGCCAGCAGTGGGACAGGGGGCGTGTGGGCTTTCTTT.

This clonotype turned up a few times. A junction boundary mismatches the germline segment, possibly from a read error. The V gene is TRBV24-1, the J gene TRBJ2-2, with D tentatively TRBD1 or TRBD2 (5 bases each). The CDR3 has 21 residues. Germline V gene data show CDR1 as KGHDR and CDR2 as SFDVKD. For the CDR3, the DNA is TGTGCCACCAGTGACCCATACTTTATTCCCGGGGCTAAGGAGAACACCGGAGAGCTGTTTTTT. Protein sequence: CATSDPYFIPGAKENTGELFF.

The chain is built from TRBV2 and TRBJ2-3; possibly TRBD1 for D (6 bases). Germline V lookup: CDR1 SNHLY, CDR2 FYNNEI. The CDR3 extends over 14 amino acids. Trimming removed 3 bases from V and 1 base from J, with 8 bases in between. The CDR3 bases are TGTGCCAGCAGTGAGTGGACAGGCACAGATACGCAGTATTTT. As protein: CASSEWTGTDTQYF. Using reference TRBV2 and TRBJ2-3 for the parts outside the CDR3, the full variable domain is EPEVTQTPSHQVTQMGQEVILRCVPISNHLYFYWYRQILGQKVEFLVSFYNNEISEKSEIFDDQFSVERPDGSNFTLKIRSTKLEDSAMYFCASSEWTGTDTQYFGPGTRLTVL.

The CDR3 loop reads CSAPIYNEQFF. In DNA form, the CDR3 reads TGCAGTGCTCCGATCTACAATGAGCAGTTCTTC. The chain has TRBV20-1 and TRBJ2-1; D call uncertain. The CDR3 totals 11 residues. Deletions cut 5 bases from V and 3 bases from J, with 5 bases between. The V gene's germline CDR1 is DFQATT and CDR2 SNEGSKA (reference sequence).

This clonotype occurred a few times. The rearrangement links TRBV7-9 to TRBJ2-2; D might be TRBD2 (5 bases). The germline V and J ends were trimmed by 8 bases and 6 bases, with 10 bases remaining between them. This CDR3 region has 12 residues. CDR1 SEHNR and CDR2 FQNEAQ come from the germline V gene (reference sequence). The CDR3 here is CASHRGSGELFF. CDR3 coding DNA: TGTGCCAGCCACCGGGGTTCCGGGGAGCTGTTTTTT.

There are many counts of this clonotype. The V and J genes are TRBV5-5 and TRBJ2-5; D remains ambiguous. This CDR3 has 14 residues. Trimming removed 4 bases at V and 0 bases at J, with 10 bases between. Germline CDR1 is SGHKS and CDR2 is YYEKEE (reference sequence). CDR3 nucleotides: TGTGCCAGCAGCCCCCCTGGGGACCAAGAGACCCAGTACTTC. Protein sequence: CASSPPGDQETQYF. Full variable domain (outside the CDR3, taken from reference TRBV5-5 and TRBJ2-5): DAGVTQSPTHLIKTRGQQVTLRCSPISGHKSVSWYQQVLGQGPQFIFQYYEKEERGRGNFPDRFSARQFPNYSSELNVNALLLGDSALYLCASSPPGDQETQYFGPGTRLLVL.

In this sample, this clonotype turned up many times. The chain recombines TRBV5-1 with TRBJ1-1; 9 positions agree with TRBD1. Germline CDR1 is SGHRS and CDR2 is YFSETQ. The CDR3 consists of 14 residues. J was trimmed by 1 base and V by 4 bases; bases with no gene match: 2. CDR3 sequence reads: CASSPGQGNTEAFF. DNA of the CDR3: TGCGCCAGCAGCCCGGGACAGGGGAACACTGAAGCTTTCTTT.

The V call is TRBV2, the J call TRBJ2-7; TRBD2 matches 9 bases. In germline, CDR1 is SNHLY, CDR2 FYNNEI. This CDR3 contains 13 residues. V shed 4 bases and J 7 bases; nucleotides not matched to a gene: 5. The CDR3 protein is CASSGGLAEEQYV. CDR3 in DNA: TGTGCCAGCAGTGGGGGACTAGCAGAGGAGCAGTACGTC.

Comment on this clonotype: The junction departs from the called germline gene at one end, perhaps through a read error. The CDR3 DNA reads TGTGCCAGAAGTTTATCCGGCGGGAGCTACGAGCAGTACTTC. As protein: CARSLSGGSYEQYF. The J gene is TRBJ2-7, the V gene TRBV28; 7 bases line up with TRBD2. This CDR3 spans 14 amino acids. Germline values: CDR1 MDHEN, CDR2 SYDVKM.

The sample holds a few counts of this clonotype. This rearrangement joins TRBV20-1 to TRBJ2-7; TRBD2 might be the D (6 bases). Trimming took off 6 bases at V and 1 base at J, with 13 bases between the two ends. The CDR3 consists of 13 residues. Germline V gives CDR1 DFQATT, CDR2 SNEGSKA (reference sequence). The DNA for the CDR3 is TGCAGTGCCGCCGGGGGAAGTTCCTACGAGCAGTACTTC. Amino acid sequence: CSAAGGSSYEQYF.

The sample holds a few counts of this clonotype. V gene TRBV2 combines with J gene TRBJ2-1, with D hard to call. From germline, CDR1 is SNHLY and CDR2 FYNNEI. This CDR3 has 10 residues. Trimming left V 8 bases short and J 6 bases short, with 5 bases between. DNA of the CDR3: TGTGCCAGCTACAGCAATGAGCAGTTCTTC. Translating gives CASYSNEQFF.

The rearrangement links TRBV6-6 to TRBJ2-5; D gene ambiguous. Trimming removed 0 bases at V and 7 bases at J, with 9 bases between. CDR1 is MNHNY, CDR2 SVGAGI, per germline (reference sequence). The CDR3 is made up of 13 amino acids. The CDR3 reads CASSYSEFGTQYF. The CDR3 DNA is TGTGCCAGCAGTTACTCGGAGTTTGGGACCCAGTACTTC.

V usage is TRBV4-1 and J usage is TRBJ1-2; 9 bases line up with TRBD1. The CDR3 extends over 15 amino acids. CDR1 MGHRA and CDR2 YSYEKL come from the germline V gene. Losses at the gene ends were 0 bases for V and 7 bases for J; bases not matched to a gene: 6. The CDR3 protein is CASSQDETGGAGYTF. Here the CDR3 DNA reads TGCGCCAGCAGCCAAGATGAGACAGGGGGTGCTGGCTACACCTTC.

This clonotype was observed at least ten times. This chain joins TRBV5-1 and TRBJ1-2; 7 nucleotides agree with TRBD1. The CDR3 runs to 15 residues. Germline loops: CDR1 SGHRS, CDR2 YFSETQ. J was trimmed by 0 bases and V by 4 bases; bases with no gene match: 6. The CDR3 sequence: CASSQRQGPNYGYTF. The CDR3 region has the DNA TGCGCCAGCAGCCAACGACAGGGACCTAACTATGGCTACACCTTC.